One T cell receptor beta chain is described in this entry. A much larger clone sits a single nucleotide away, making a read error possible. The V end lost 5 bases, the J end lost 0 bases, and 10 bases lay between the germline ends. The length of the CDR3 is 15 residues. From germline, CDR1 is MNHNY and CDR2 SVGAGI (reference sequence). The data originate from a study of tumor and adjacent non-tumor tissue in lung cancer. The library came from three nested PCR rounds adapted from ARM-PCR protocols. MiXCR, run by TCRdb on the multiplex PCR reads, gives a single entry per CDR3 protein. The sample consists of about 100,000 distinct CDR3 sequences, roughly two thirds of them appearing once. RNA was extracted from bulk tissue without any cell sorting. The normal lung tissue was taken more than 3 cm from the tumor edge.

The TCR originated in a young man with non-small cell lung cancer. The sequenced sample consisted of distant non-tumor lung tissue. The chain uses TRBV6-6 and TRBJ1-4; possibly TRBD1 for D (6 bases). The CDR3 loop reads CASSQHRATNEKLFF. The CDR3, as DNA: TGTGCCAGCAGTCAACACAGGGCAACTAATGAAAAACTGTTTTTT.